Listed here is a single T cell receptor beta chain. The clone's antigen remains unknown. No base quality information exists; no much larger clone differs at one position. The record originates from a study of OX40 agonist ivuxolimab in advanced cancers. Looking at the study overall: Ivuxolimab was an agonistic, fully human IgG2 monoclonal antibody directed against OX40 (CD134), a costimulatory receptor. Of the roughly 54 patients in dose escalation, 19 had hepatocellular carcinoma, some 15 had melanoma, 9 had renal cell carcinoma and 9 had head and neck cancer. Peripheral TCRbeta sequencing was intended to test whether TCR sequence diversity was altered and clonal T-cell expansion was caused by ivuxolimab. Patients were allowed to have had prior anti-PD-1, anti-PD-L1 or anti-CTLA-4 therapy, and about 40% of the dose-escalation patients had been treated with checkpoint inhibitors. Intravenous ivuxolimab was administered to patients every 2 weeks at six dose levels: 0.01, 0.1, 0.3, 1.5, 3 and 10 mg/kg. Three dose-escalation patients achieved partial responses, one with hepatocellular carcinoma and two with cutaneous melanoma. The paper describes the monotherapy dose-escalation part (N ≈ 49 patients) of the phase I trial of ivuxolimab. In the dose-escalation cohort, 82.7% of patients were male, and the mean age was 60 years with a range of 23 to 79. Study-level results and caveats: Low levels of normalized T-cell clonal expansion were also shown by some nonresponding patients. In the 0.1-3.0 mg/kg groups, partial responders were among the patients with the lowest normalized peripheral clonal expansion, particularly in CD8+ T cells. Which antigens the clonally expanded peripheral T cells were specific for was not determined. At doses from 0.1 to 3.0 mg/kg, clonal expansion was seen in both CD4+ and CD8+ blood T cells between baseline and week 6. On average, CD8+ T cells showed more expanded clones than CD4+ T cells after ivuxolimab.

The junction shows trimming of 6 bases on V and 5 bases on J, plus 26 bases between the germline ends. Its CDR3 holds 18 amino acids, cysteine through phenylalanine. The CDR3 DNA has 54 bases and is translated from base 1. The germline V gene (reference sequence) supplies CDR1 SGHNT and CDR2 YYREEE. For sequencing of the TCRbeta CDR3 region, genomic DNA was extracted from the sorted cells. The immunoSEQ Assay was used to sequence the TCRbeta CDR3 regions. Drawn from immuneACCESS, this table holds only the in-frame rearrangements with V and J called that TCRdb kept. Clones are partly lost; checked studies trace under half to an unresolved V gene and leave the rest unexplained. A total of around 66,000 clones appear in this sample, about 80% of them only once. About 4.5% of the sample belongs to the ten largest clones. Patients with a history of autoimmune disease or receiving systemic immunosuppression were excluded from the trial. In every dose cohort, peripheral blood was drawn for TCR sequencing at baseline, cycle 4 day 1, and cycle 7 day 1. The samples were taken from a phase I, first-in-human, multicenter, open-label dose-escalation trial of ivuxolimab. The trial enrolled adults with locally advanced or metastatic head and neck squamous cell, hepatocellular, melanoma or renal cell carcinoma. Before TCR sequencing, CD4+ T cells and CD8+ T cells were sorted from peripheral blood as separate populations.

The rearranged segments are TRBV5-4 and TRBJ2-2; the D region is possibly TRBD1 or TRBD2, each matching across 5 bases. This TCR was sampled from an adult with an advanced solid tumor such as melanoma, head and neck, liver or kidney cancer. This sample comprised CD4+ or CD8+ T cells sorted from blood, obtained in a trial of the OX40 agonist ivuxolimab. DNA sequence: TGTGCCAGCACACAGGACCCGGGACGCTTGCCCCGGACCGGGGAGCTGTTTTTT. Its coded protein is CASTQDPGRLPRTGELFF. This CDR3, with the reference TRBV5-4 and TRBJ2-2 proteins standing in past its ends, gives the full variable domain ETGVTQSPTHLIKTRGQQVTLRCSSQSGHNTVSWYQQALGQGPQFIFQYYREEENGRGNFPPRFSGLQFPNYSSELNVNALELDDSALYLCASTQDPGRLPRTGELFFGEGSRLTVL.